The next 14 T cell receptor beta chains were all read from a single sample in a study of blood T cell repertoires in COVID-19. Method: immunoSEQ multiplex PCR; TCRdb's copy keeps in-frame clones and lacks some. The sample lists 250,000 to 300,000 clones, almost 90% seen once, with roughly 12% in the top ten. Input material: peripheral blood. Receptors originate from a woman aged 25 to 39 with COVID-19, enrolled during active disease.

About this clone: Other DNA sequences in this sample translate to the same CDR3. This sequence joins TRBV5-1 and TRBJ2-1, with 10 bases lining up with TRBD2. The CDR3 runs to 15 residues. With V trimmed by 3 bases and J by 2 bases, 2 bases remained unmatched. Germline V lookup: CDR1 SGHRS, CDR2 YFSETQ. The CDR3 region has the DNA TGCGCCAGCAGCTCCGGGACTAGCGCCTACAATGAGCAGTTCTTC. This encodes CASSSGTSAYNEQFF.

This chain links TRBV19 with TRBJ1-5, with D unclear. The CDR3 runs to 16 residues. Trimming took off 7 bases at V and 2 bases at J, with 18 bases between the two ends. Germline V gene lookup returns CDR1 LNHDA and CDR2 SQIVND (reference sequence). CDR3 loop: CASTQQTIGGNQPQHF. The CDR3 DNA reads as TGTGCCAGTACTCAACAGACTATAGGTGGCAATCAGCCCCAGCATTTT.

The CDR3 loop reads CASTRYSPGSGANVLTF. CDR3 DNA sequence: TGTGCCAGCACCAGATATTCCCCCGGGTCTGGGGCCAACGTCCTGACTTTC. V usage is TRBV28 and J usage is TRBJ2-6, with D unclear. The germline gives CDR1 MDHEN, CDR2 SYDVKM. V shed 7 bases and J shed 1 base, with 17 bases lying between them. The CDR3 runs 17 residues.

This clone was counted ten times or more. The rearrangement joins TRBV9 to TRBJ1-1; D remains ambiguous. CDR1 is SGDLS, CDR2 YYNGEE, per germline. The CDR3 has 13 residues. Trimming cost V 0 bases and J 2 bases, with 5 bases left between them. This CDR3 is CASSVAINTEAFF. The CDR3, as DNA: TGTGCCAGCAGCGTAGCTATTAACACTGAAGCTTTCTTT.

The chain carries TRBV9 and TRBJ2-7; 7 nucleotides match TRBD1. The CDR3 has 15 residues. Per the germline V gene, CDR1 is SGDLS and CDR2 is YYNGEE. The J segment lost 1 base and the V segment lost 0 bases, leaving 4 bases of the junction unmatched. The CDR3 spells CASSVVDRPSYEQYF. The CDR3 coding sequence is TGTGCCAGCAGCGTAGTGGACAGGCCATCCTACGAGCAGTACTTC.

This clone has only a few counts. The rearrangement links TRBV13 to TRBJ1-1; the match to TRBD1 covers 7 bases. Looked up from germline, CDR1 is PRHDT and CDR2 is FYEKMQ (reference sequence). V lost 7 bases to trimming and J lost 5 bases; unmatched junction nucleotides: 7. The CDR3 consists of 13 residues. CDR3 in amino acids: CASIKRGQTEAFF. For the CDR3, the DNA is TGTGCCAGCATCAAAAGGGGGCAGACTGAAGCTTTCTTT.

DNA for the CDR3: TGTGCCAGCAGCTTACGGCAGGGGGATGCCGGGGAGCTGTTTTTT. This translates into CASSLRQGDAGELFF. The rearrangement links TRBV5-6 to TRBJ2-2, with TRBD1 matching over 7 bases. Germline-derived CDR1 and CDR2 are SGHDT and YYEEEE. The J segment lost 6 bases and the V segment lost 2 bases, leaving 7 bases of the junction unmatched. This CDR3 contains 15 residues. Looking up the rest from reference TRBV5-6 and TRBJ2-2 gives the full variable domain: DAGVTQSPTHLIKTRGQQVTLRCSPKSGHDTVSWYQQALGQGPQFIFQYYEEEERQRGNFPDRFSGHQFPNYSSELNVNALLLGDSALYLCASSLRQGDAGELFFGEGSRLTVL.

The V and J genes are TRBV29-1 and TRBJ2-1, with 7 bases matching TRBD2. After removal of 3 bases from V and 8 bases from J, the junction contained 16 bases not matched to a gene. Germline CDR1 and CDR2: SQVTM and ANQGSEA. This CDR3 has 16 residues. The CDR3 loop reads CSVERIAGMVAYEQFF. DNA for the CDR3: TGCAGCGTTGAGCGAATAGCGGGTATGGTTGCGTATGAGCAGTTCTTC.

The V call is TRBV12-3 or TRBV12-4, the J call TRBJ1-5, with D hard to call. The length of the CDR3 is 11 residues. V was trimmed by 3 bases and J by 6 bases, leaving 3 bases between them. The DNA for the CDR3 is TGTGCCAGCAGTTTCGGTCAGCCCCAGCATTTT. Protein sequence: CASSFGQPQHF.

This clone was counted only a few times. The chain recombines TRBV9 with TRBJ2-1; 13 nucleotides line up with TRBD2. CDR3 size: 15 residues. The germline V gene has CDR1 SGDLS and CDR2 YYNGEE. Trimming cost V 3 bases and J 4 bases; bases outside gene matches: 1. The CDR3 loop reads CASSGTSGGYNEQFF. The CDR3 nucleotides read TGTGCCAGCAGCGGGACTAGCGGGGGATACAATGAGCAGTTCTTC. Drawing the rest from reference TRBV9 and TRBJ2-1, the complete variable domain is DSGVTQTPKHLITATGQRVTLRCSPRSGDLSVYWYQQSLDQGLQFLIQYYNGEERAKGNILERFSAQQFPDLHSELNLSSLELGDSALYFCASSGTSGGYNEQFFGPGTRLTVL.

The chain combines TRBV6-6 with TRBJ2-1, with 7 positions matching TRBD2. The junction had 2 bases not matched to a gene; V was cut back by 8 bases and J by 7 bases. From germline, CDR1 is MNHNY and CDR2 SVGAGI (reference sequence). The CDR3 runs 11 residues. Written as DNA, the CDR3 is TGTGCCAGCCGGGGACTAAATGAGCAGTTCTTC. Its translation: CASRGLNEQFF.

V gene TRBV3-1 (or the pseudogene TRBV3-2) combines with J gene TRBJ1-2; unclear D gene. With 3 bases removed from V and 6 bases from J, the gap between germline ends came to 11 bases. This CDR3 spans 13 amino acids. Per germline, CDR1 LGHDT and CDR2 YNNKEL (reference sequence). CDR3 sequence: CASSQGGRNGYTF. DNA of the CDR3: TGTGCCAGCAGCCAGGGAGGGAGAAATGGCTACACCTTC.

V gene TRBV4-1 combines with J gene TRBJ2-1, with D possibly being TRBD2 (5 bases). Germline CDR1 MGHRA, CDR2 YSYEKL. CDR3 length: 15 amino acids. The V end lost 0 bases, the J end lost 8 bases, and 14 bases lay between the germline ends. Here the CDR3 DNA reads TGCGCCAGCAGCCAAGATCCACTAGTCGGCGATGAGCAGTTCTTC. Translation: CASSQDPLVGDEQFF.

The V gene is TRBV7-2, the J gene TRBJ1-6; 7 bases fit TRBD1. Germline assignment: CDR1 SGHTA and CDR2 FQGNSA. Trimming removed 5 bases from V and 4 bases from J; junction bases left unmatched: 14. The CDR3 runs 18 residues. The DNA of the CDR3 is TGTGCCAGCAGCACCCCGGGACAGCCAAGTTTTTATAATTCACCCCTCCACTTT. Its protein product is CASSTPGQPSFYNSPLHF.